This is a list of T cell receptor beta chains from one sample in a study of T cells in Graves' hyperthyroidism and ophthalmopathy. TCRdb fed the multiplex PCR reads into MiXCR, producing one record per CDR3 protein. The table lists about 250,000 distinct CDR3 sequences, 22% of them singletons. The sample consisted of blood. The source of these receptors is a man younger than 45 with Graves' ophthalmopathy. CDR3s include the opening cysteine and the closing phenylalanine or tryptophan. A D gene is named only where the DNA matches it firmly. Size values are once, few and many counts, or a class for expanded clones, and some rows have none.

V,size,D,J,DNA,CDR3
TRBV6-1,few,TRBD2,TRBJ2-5,TGTGCCAGCAGCCAAGTTCGGGCTAGCGGGAGTAGAAAAGAGACCCAGTACTTC,CASSQVRASGSRKETQYF
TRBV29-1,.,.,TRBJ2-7,TGCAGCGTTTTCCAAGGAGGTCAGGACGAGCAGTACTTC,CSVFQGGQDEQYF
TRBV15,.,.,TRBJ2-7,TGTGCCACCAGCCCGTTGGGAAGTTCCTACGAGCAGTACTTC,CATSPLGSSYEQYF
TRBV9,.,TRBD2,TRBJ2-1,TGTGCCAGCAGCCCCCCGCGGGAGAGTTACAATGAGCAGTTCTTC,CASSPPRESYNEQFF
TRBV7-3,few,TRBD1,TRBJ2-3,TGTGCCAGCAGCACAGGACAGGGCATAGATACGCAGTATTTT,CASSTGQGIDTQYF
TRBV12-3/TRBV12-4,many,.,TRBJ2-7,TGTGCCAGCAGTTTTTTTATCCACGAGCAGTACTTC,CASSFFIHEQYF
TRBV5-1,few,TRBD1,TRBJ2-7,TGCGCCAGCAGGCAGGACAGGCCCCCCTACGAGCAGTACTTC,CASRQDRPPYEQYF
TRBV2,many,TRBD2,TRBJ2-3,TGTGCCAGCATCCTAGCGGGAGGGACAGATACGCAGTATTTT,CASILAGGTDTQYF
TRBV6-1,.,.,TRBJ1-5,TGTGCCAGCAATGCAGGTTTGAGAAATCAGCCCCAGCATTTT,CASNAGLRNQPQHF
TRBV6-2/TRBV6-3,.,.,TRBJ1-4,TGTGCCAGCAGTTACTTGGGAGGGGGGCGAGCTAATGAAAAACTGTTTTTT,CASSYLGGGRANEKLFF
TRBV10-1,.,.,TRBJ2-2,TGCGCCAGCAGTGCAGGGTCCGGGGAGCTGTTTTTT,CASSAGSGELFF
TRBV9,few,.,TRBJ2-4,TGTGCCAGCAGCGTAGGAGAGAAAACCAAAAACATTCAGTACTTC,CASSVGEKTKNIQYF
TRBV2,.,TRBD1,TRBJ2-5,TGTGCCACAGGGACAGGGCCACAAGAGACCCAGTACTTC,CATGTGPQETQYF
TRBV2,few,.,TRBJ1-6,TGTGCCAGCAGGCTGTCATCGGGCATTTATTCACCCCTCCACTTT,CASRLSSGIYSPLHF
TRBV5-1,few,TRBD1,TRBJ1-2,TGCGCCAGCCGACCCGAGGGACAGGGGAACTATGGCTACACCTTC,CASRPEGQGNYGYTF
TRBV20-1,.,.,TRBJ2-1,TGCAGTGCTAGAGTGGTGGGGATGGTATCCTACAATGAGCAGTTCTTC,CSARVVGMVSYNEQFF
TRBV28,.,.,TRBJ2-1,TGTGCCAGCAGTTTAGTGCGGGCTTCCTACAATGAGCAGTTCTTC,CASSLVRASYNEQFF
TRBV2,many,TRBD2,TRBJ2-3,TGTGCCAGCAGTGATAGGGCTAGCGGGCTAGGGGGTACGCAGTATTTT,CASSDRASGLGGTQYF
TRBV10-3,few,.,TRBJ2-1,TGTGCCATCAGTGAGAAGGGGTTTGAGCAGTTCTTC,CAISEKGFEQFF
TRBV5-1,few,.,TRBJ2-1,TGCGCCAGCAGCTTGGCGGAACTAGGTGCTGAGCAGTTCTTC,CASSLAELGAEQFF
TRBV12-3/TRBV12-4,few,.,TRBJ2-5,TGTGCCAGCAGTATATGGGCTCAAGAGACCCAGTACTTC,CASSIWAQETQYF
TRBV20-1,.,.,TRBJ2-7,TGCAGTGCTAGTCCCCTCCCTGGGGGCGAGCAGTACTTC,CSASPLPGGEQYF
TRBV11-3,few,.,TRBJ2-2,TGTGCCAGCAGCCCCCGACGGAGCACCGGGGAGCTGTTTTTT,CASSPRRSTGELFF
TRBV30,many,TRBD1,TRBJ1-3,TGTGCCTGGAGCCCAGGGGGGCCCGGAAACACCATATATTTT,CAWSPGGPGNTIYF
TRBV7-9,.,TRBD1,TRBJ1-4,TGTGCCAGCAGCTTAGGGGACAGGGGGCGTGATGAAAAACCGTTTTTT,CASSLGDRGRDEKPFF
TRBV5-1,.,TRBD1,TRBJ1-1,TGCGCCAGCACTCGGACAGGGGGCTACCCAGCTTTCTTT,CASTRTGGYPAFF
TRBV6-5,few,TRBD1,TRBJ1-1,TGTGCCAGCAGTTACGCTGGACAGGCGAACACTGAAGCTTTCTTT,CASSYAGQANTEAFF
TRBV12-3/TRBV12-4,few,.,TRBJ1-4,TGTGCCAGCAGTCGCACAAACAAGGGGTCGACTAATGAAAAACTGTTTTTT,CASSRTNKGSTNEKLFF
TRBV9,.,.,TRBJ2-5,TGTGCCAGCAGCGCCGCCACTAGATACGAGACCCAGTACTTC,CASSAATRYETQYF
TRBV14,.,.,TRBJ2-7,TGTGCCAGCAGCCAACAATCCGGGACCTCCATTTCCTACGAGCAGTACTTC,CASSQQSGTSISYEQYF
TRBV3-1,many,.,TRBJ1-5,TGTGCCAGCAGCCAAGCTCTTGGGACGGGTAGCAATCAGCCCCAGCATTTT,CASSQALGTGSNQPQHF
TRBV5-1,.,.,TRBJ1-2,TGCGCCAGCAGCTTGGCCTCCGTCGGACAGCTTAACTATGGCTACACCTTC,CASSLASVGQLNYGYTF
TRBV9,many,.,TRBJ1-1,TGTGCCAGCAGCGTTGGAATCACGGGGGTCACTGAAGCTTTCTTT,CASSVGITGVTEAFF
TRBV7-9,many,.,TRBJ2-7,TGTGCCAGCAGCCAAAAGTCGTCGGGAAAGTCCTACGAGCAGTACTTC,CASSQKSSGKSYEQYF
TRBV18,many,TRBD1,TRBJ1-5,TGTGCCAGCTCCCCTGGGACAGGGGACAATCAGCCCCAGCATTTT,CASSPGTGDNQPQHF
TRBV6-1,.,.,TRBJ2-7,TGTGCCAGCAGTGGCCGACTAGGCGTCTACGAGCAGTACTTC,CASSGRLGVYEQYF
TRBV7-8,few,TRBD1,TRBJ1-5,TGTGCCAGCAGCTTAGCAGGACAGGAGCGCAATCAGCCCCAGCATTTT,CASSLAGQERNQPQHF
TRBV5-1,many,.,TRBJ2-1,TGCGCCAGCAGCTACCCTTCCGGGAGAGGTTCCTACAATGAGCAGTTCTTC,CASSYPSGRGSYNEQFF
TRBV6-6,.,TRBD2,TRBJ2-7,TGTGCCAGCAGTTACCGCCGGCTAGGACTAGCGGGAAACTACGAGCAGTACTTC,CASSYRRLGLAGNYEQYF
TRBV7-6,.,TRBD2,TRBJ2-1,TGTGCCAGCAGCTACAACCCGGGGCTAGCGGGAGGGGGTGAGCAGTTCTTC,CASSYNPGLAGGGEQFF
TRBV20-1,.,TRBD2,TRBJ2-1,TGCAGTGCTAGAGATCCTAGCGGGTTTATGAGCTCCTACAATGAGCAGTTCTTC,CSARDPSGFMSSYNEQFF
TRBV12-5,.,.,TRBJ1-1,TGTGCTAGTGGCCAAAGCAGAACCCTGGGAACTGAAGCTTTCTTT,CASGQSRTLGTEAFF
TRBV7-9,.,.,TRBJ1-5,TGTGCCAGCAGCCAAGTGCAGGATAGCAATCAGCCCCAGCATTTT,CASSQVQDSNQPQHF
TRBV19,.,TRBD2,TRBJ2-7,TGTGCCAGTAGTATTGGGAGGGGACGGTCGGGCGAGCAGTACTTC,CASSIGRGRSGEQYF
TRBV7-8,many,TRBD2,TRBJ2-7,TGTGCCAGCAGCTTAGTCGGGGGGACTCCTCACCCGGGCGAGCAGTACTTC,CASSLVGGTPHPGEQYF
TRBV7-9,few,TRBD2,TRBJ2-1,TGTGCCAGCAGCTTAGCGGACCCGGGACTAGCGAGGGGCGATGAGCAGTTCTTC,CASSLADPGLARGDEQFF